Sequencing of this T cell receptor (beta chain) was carried out in a study of vaccination and CD4 T cells after COVID-19. Cultured CD4+ T cell DNA underwent sequencing with the Oncomine TCR Beta short-read assay. From the PCR reads, TCRdb called clonotypes with MiXCR, one entry per CDR3 protein. The sample has under 30,000 distinct CDR3 sequences; approximately 48% are singletons. Remarks on this clonotype: Antigen specificity is unknown.

Treatment specified: approximately 9-day PBMC culture with coronavirus spike peptide pools or control peptides (ViraFEST assay). Germline CDR1 is MNHNS and CDR2 is SASEGT. The V segment lost 1 base and the J segment 4 bases; nucleotides outside the gene matches: 6. The CDR3 is made up of 15 amino acids. V is TRBV6-1 and J is TRBJ1-2, with 7 nucleotides matching TRBD1. The sequence was obtained from a human donor who received a COVID-19 vaccine. Sequencing used CD4+ T cells from blood, cultured in vitro, obtained before SARS-CoV-2 vaccination. CDR3 amino acids: CASSEGPGDSYGYTF. In DNA, the CDR3 is TGTGCCAGCAGTGAAGGCCCCGGGGACAGCTATGGCTACACCTTC.